Sequencing of this T cell receptor beta chain was carried out in a study of T cell clonality in common variable immunodeficiency. A few counts support this clone. Its antigen is still unknown. Read coverage stops 3 residues before the CDR3 terminus; the germline J gene supplies the remainder. Most patients and controls had Caucasian heritage. Blood samples were heparinized, roughly 5 to 8.5 ml per donor. Study outcomes and limitations: CVID subjects had higher TCRbeta clonality than healthy controls, most marked in about a third. Compared with controls, CVID subjects had fewer shared TCRbeta clones. In common variable immunodeficiency, TCR beta chains reportedly carried fewer deletions and N-nucleotide insertions.

This table comes from immunoSEQ multiplex PCR, and its TCRdb copy is limited to in-frame clones, with some not included. The data show approximately 26,000 clones, with none appearing a single time. The CDR3 loop spans 15 amino acids. Germline-derived CDR1 and CDR2 are SEHNR and FQNEAQ (reference sequence). V lost 5 bases, J lost 5 bases, and 6 bases stayed unmatched. The sequence was obtained from a human donor with common variable immunodeficiency. The sequenced sample consisted of peripheral blood mononuclear cells. The V call is TRBV7-9, the J call TRBJ2-5, with 12 bases fitting TRBD2. The CDR3 reads CASSPRLAGAETQYF. The CDR3 bases that were read are TGTGCCAGCAGCCCCAGACTAGCGGGGGCGGAGACC.